This T cell receptor (beta chain) was documented in a study of OX40 agonist ivuxolimab in advanced cancers. The CDR3 is 16 amino acids. The V gene's germline CDR1 is SGHNT and CDR2 YYREEE (reference sequence). The ends were cut back, 6 bases at V and 9 bases at J, with 28 bases in the middle. The repertoire was sequenced with immunoSEQ multiplex PCR; TCRdb's copy has only in-frame clones and lacks some. The sample holds tens of thousands of clones; roughly 80% are singletons and the top ten take approximately 2.2%. The chain couples TRBV5-4 to TRBJ2-7; D is perhaps TRBD2 (6 bases). The sample consisted of CD4+ or CD8+ T cells sorted from blood, taken in a trial of the OX40 agonist ivuxolimab. The TCR sequence derives from an adult with an advanced solid tumor such as melanoma, head and neck, liver or kidney cancer. CDR3 protein: CASIGGTPNAPGRQYF. The CDR3 DNA reads as TGTGCCAGCATCGGCGGGACCCCAAATGCTCCGGGGAGGCAGTACTTC.